This paragraph covers one T cell receptor beta chain sequence. The antigen is not known. The data belong to a study of cytomegalovirus exposure and HLA in healthy donors. Study-wide results and limits: A previous analysis found most TCR beta V segments productive roughly 90% or roughly 30% of the time.

PCR used 60 Vbeta primers and 13 Jbeta primers. This table comes from immunoSEQ multiplex PCR, and its TCRdb copy is limited to in-frame clones, with some not included. Of fewer than 150,000 clones in the sample, around 77% were seen once. Germline lookup yields CDR1 SGHRS and CDR2 YFSETQ. This CDR3 comprises 15 residues. V shed 5 bases and J shed 0 bases, with 13 bases lying between them. Sequences were obtained from PBMCs. The rearrangement links TRBV5-1 to TRBJ2-3, with D hard to call. The sequence derives from a young man in good health and CMV-seronegative. CDR3 nucleotide sequence: TGCGCCAGCAGGACAACCCCTGGGAGCACAGATACGCAGTATTTT. This codes for CASRTTPGSTDTQYF.